Detailed here is one T cell receptor (beta chain). Its antigen is not known. This entry belongs to a study of siplizumab effects on memory and regulatory T cells. Findings of the study overall: Researchers could not give a naive or memory phenotype to roughly 75-96% of proliferating CD4+ or CD8+ clones. Some alloreactive sequences were traceable to unstimulated CD4+ memory cells, and siplizumab significantly reduced them. Contribution to the alloresponse seemed major for naive T cells, which also seemed more diverse than memory cells.

The V gene's germline CDR1 is SGHDN and CDR2 FVKESK. There are 14 residues in the CDR3. Trimming left V 4 bases short and J 4 bases short, with 14 bases between. Clones were read by immunoSEQ multiplex PCR, and TCRdb kept only the in-frame ones, dropping some. The data show tens of thousands of clones, with less than 95% seen just once and about 27% held by the top ten. The sequenced sample was CD8+ T cells sorted from blood. This chain joins TRBV14 and TRBJ2-7; D is perhaps TRBD1 or TRBD2 (5 bases each). This sequence was found in a human donor in good health. The CDR3, as DNA: TGTGCCAGCAGCCCTCCGGGACGTCTGTACGAGCAGTACTTC. Residues: CASSPPGRLYEQYF. The variable domain in full, with the rest retrieved from reference TRBV14 and TRBJ2-7, is EAGVTQFPSHSVIEKGQTVTLRCDPISGHDNLYWYRRVMGKEIKFLLHFVKESKQDESGMPNNRFLAERTGGTYSTLKVQPAELEDSGVYFCASSPPGRLYEQYFGPGTRLTVT.